This TCR beta chain originates from a study of shared clonotypes between healthy human individuals. The protocol was immunoSEQ multiplex PCR, while the TCRdb copy is restricted to in-frame clones and leaves out a portion. The sample contains a few million clones, approximately 93% of which appear only once. The study drew all its donors from Caucasian adults living in Nashville, Tennessee. Sequenced sample: naive CD4+ T cells from PBMCs. Subset noted: CD45RA+ positively selected. The clonotype was recovered from a man in his late teens or twenties in good health. Some clones in this sample may be carry-over from other donors' samples.

The CDR3 sequence is CASSQPPTRIQRPYEQYF. The DNA of the CDR3 is TGTGCCAGCAGCCAACCCCCCACGAGAATACAACGGCCCTACGAGCAGTACTTC. This chain joins TRBV7-2 and TRBJ2-7; D unresolved. V gave up 5 bases and J gave up 2 bases, with 25 bases separating them. The CDR3 spans 18 residues. CDR1 SGHTA and CDR2 FQGNSA come from the germline V gene.